The TCR beta chain described here comes from a study of T cells in women clearing cervical HPV infection. A remark on this clone: The read finishes 3 residues shy of the CDR3 end, and the germline J gene is used to complete it.

TCRdb keeps only in-frame clones here, not all; method: immunoSEQ multiplex PCR. This sample's table reports about 39,000 clones. The CDR3 extends over 17 amino acids. Looked up from germline, CDR1 is MNHEY and CDR2 is SVGEGT. V lost 5 bases, J lost 4 bases, and 23 bases lay in between. What was sequenced was blood buffy coat. The V gene is TRBV6-2 or TRBV6-3, the J gene TRBJ1-1, with D possibly being TRBD1 (6 bases). This TCR was sampled from a woman aged 18 to 75 with a cervical HPV16 infection that either progressed to CIN3+ or cleared (not recorded which). Incomplete CDR3 DNA: TGTGCCAGCAGTACCACCTCATACAGGGTTCAGACCACTGAA. This encodes CASSTTSYRVQTTE. The CDR3 as a whole reads CASSTTSYRVQTTEAFF.